This TCR beta chain was documented in a study of blood T cell repertoires in COVID-19. The germline V and J ends were trimmed by 0 bases and 2 bases, with 10 bases remaining between them. This CDR3 spans 15 amino acids. Germline V gives CDR1 SGDLS, CDR2 YYNGEE. TCRdb's copy holds only in-frame clones and misses some; the assay was immunoSEQ multiplex PCR. The table records about 110,000 clones, 88% of them present only once. The chain recombines TRBV9 with TRBJ2-3; D unclear. The clonotype originates from a human donor in a cohort sampled during active COVID-19. The sequencing input was peripheral blood. Here the CDR3 reads CASSVGILATDTQYF. The CDR3 nucleotides are TGTGCCAGCAGCGTAGGTATCCTGGCCACAGATACGCAGTATTTT.